These T cell receptor beta chains were read from a single sample in a study of control samples from healthy donors and cancer patients. Clones were read by immunoSEQ multiplex PCR, and TCRdb kept only the in-frame ones, dropping some. The profile shows about 36,000 clones, approximately 93% of them singletons. Material: PBMCs. These receptors were taken from a man between 35 and 55 years old with colorectal cancer. Each CDR3 is given with its conserved first and last residue. A D gene is named only where the DNA matches it firmly. For some rows the clone size is stated as once, few or many, or as a class when expanded; others skip it.

d_call: -
j_call: TRBJ1-1
clone_size: -
v_call: TRBV5-1
cdr3_nt: TGCGCCAGCAGCTTTGACGGGAACACTGAAGCTTTCTTT
cdr3_aa: CASSFDGNTEAFF

d_call: -
j_call: TRBJ1-2
clone_size: -
v_call: TRBV11-2
cdr3_nt: TGTGCCAGCAGCTTAGATAGGGCTAGGCTCGGTGGCTACACCTTC
cdr3_aa: CASSLDRARLGGYTF

d_call: -
j_call: TRBJ2-3
clone_size: -
v_call: TRBV30
cdr3_nt: TGTGCCTGGAGTGTAGGGGGGGGGACAGATACGCAGTATTTT
cdr3_aa: CAWSVGGGTDTQYF

d_call: TRBD1
j_call: TRBJ1-2
clone_size: -
v_call: TRBV4-1
cdr3_nt: TGCGCCAGCAGCCAAGGGAGGACAGGGGGCGTCGGCTACACCTTC
cdr3_aa: CASSQGRTGGVGYTF

d_call: -
j_call: TRBJ2-1
clone_size: once
v_call: TRBV6-4
cdr3_nt: TGTGCCAGCAGTGCCGAGGGGTTGAATGAGCAGTTCTTC
cdr3_aa: CASSAEGLNEQFF

d_call: -
j_call: TRBJ2-5
clone_size: -
v_call: TRBV5-8
cdr3_nt: TGTGCCAGCAGCTTGGGACGGAAGGGTCAAGAGACCCAGTACTTC
cdr3_aa: CASSLGRKGQETQYF

d_call: TRBD1
j_call: TRBJ2-7
clone_size: -
v_call: TRBV30
cdr3_nt: TGTGCCTGGAGAGCATGGGACAGGGCGCTCGAGCAGTACTTC
cdr3_aa: CAWRAWDRALEQYF

d_call: -
j_call: TRBJ1-1
clone_size: -
v_call: TRBV7-2
cdr3_nt: TGTGCCAGCAGCTTAGGACCCTCAAACACTGAAGCTTTCTTT
cdr3_aa: CASSLGPSNTEAFF

d_call: TRBD2
j_call: TRBJ2-7
clone_size: -
v_call: TRBV12-3/TRBV12-4
cdr3_nt: TGTGCCAGCAGGACTAGCGGCACCTACGAGCAGTACTTC
cdr3_aa: CASRTSGTYEQYF

d_call: -
j_call: TRBJ1-1
clone_size: -
v_call: TRBV5-1
cdr3_nt: TGCGCCAGCACCCTGACCACAAACACTGAAGCTTTCTTT
cdr3_aa: CASTLTTNTEAFF

d_call: TRBD2
j_call: TRBJ2-5
clone_size: -
v_call: TRBV7-7
cdr3_nt: TGTGCCAGCAGCTTTGGGGGGCTAGCGGGGGTCGGAGAGACCCAGTACTTC
cdr3_aa: CASSFGGLAGVGETQYF

d_call: -
j_call: TRBJ1-1
clone_size: -
v_call: TRBV6-1
cdr3_nt: TGTGCCAGCAGTGAAGCGAGGTTGCGGACCACTGAAGCTTTCTTT
cdr3_aa: CASSEARLRTTEAFF

d_call: TRBD1
j_call: TRBJ2-7
clone_size: -
v_call: TRBV6-5
cdr3_nt: TGTGCCAGCAGTTACGCCAGGGGGAGCTACGAGCAGTACTTC
cdr3_aa: CASSYARGSYEQYF

d_call: -
j_call: TRBJ1-5
clone_size: -
v_call: TRBV19
cdr3_nt: TGTGCCAGTAGTAGACAGGGCAATCAGCCCCAGCATTTT
cdr3_aa: CASSRQGNQPQHF

d_call: -
j_call: TRBJ2-3
clone_size: -
v_call: TRBV5-6
cdr3_nt: TGTGCCAGCAGCTTGGTTTTAGTGCAGAATACGCAGTATTTT
cdr3_aa: CASSLVLVQNTQYF

d_call: -
j_call: TRBJ2-7
clone_size: once
v_call: TRBV21-1
cdr3_nt: TGTGCCAGCAGCAAAGCCCCCGGACAGGGGGCTTACGAGCAGTACTTC
cdr3_aa: CASSKAPGQGAYEQYF

d_call: TRBD1
j_call: TRBJ2-7
clone_size: -
v_call: TRBV4-1
cdr3_nt: TGCGCCAGCAGCCAAAGGTCAGGGGGTTCAGGATACGAGCAGTACTTC
cdr3_aa: CASSQRSGGSGYEQYF

d_call: -
j_call: TRBJ1-3
clone_size: few
v_call: TRBV10-1
cdr3_nt: TGCGCCAGCAGTGACGGCTCTGGAAACACCATATATTTT
cdr3_aa: CASSDGSGNTIYF

d_call: TRBD1
j_call: TRBJ1-2
clone_size: -
v_call: TRBV29-1
cdr3_nt: TGCAGCGTTGAATGGGGGACAGGGGGCTATGGCTACACCTTC
cdr3_aa: CSVEWGTGGYGYTF

d_call: -
j_call: TRBJ2-2
clone_size: -
v_call: TRBV27
cdr3_nt: TGTGCCAGCAGTTTAAATAGTTTCGGAACCGGGGAGCTGTTTTTT
cdr3_aa: CASSLNSFGTGELFF

d_call: -
j_call: TRBJ1-5
clone_size: -
v_call: TRBV7-9
cdr3_nt: TGTGCCAGCAGCTGGGGCAATCAGCCCCAGCATTTT
cdr3_aa: CASSWGNQPQHF

d_call: -
j_call: TRBJ1-6
clone_size: -
v_call: TRBV27
cdr3_nt: TGTGCCAGCAGTTTCACGGGCATCCGGGATTCACCCCTCCACTTT
cdr3_aa: CASSFTGIRDSPLHF